The present entry profiles one T cell receptor beta chain with its context. Its antigen is unknown. The data derive from a study of T cell responses to AZD1222 COVID-19 vaccine. Study observations and caveats: Spike-spanning, vaccine-associated CD4 TCRs were dominant at 160-218 and 743-854. Baseline serology detected seropositivity in only a handful of AZD1222 recipients. Donors were chiefly white British, with a greater number of females, and clonal diversity was perhaps underestimated. Targets within unmutated variant regions were reportedly found for nearly half of spike-specific TCRs.

Germline V CDR1 and CDR2: SQVTM, ANQGSEA. The CDR3 runs 16 residues. Trimming took 0 bases from V and 4 from J; bases not matched to a gene: 8. Only in-frame clones appear in the TCRdb table, and some are missing; sequencing was by immunoSEQ multiplex PCR. The sample carries about 150,000 clones, about 90% recorded once. The receptor comes from an adult in good health. This sample comprised peripheral blood, obtained on day 0 of MenACWY control vaccination. V and J are TRBV29-1 and TRBJ2-3; 9 bases align to TRBD1. This CDR3 is CSVEDLVTGGADTQYF. CDR3 DNA sequence: TGCAGCGTTGAAGATCTGGTAACAGGGGGCGCAGATACGCAGTATTTT.